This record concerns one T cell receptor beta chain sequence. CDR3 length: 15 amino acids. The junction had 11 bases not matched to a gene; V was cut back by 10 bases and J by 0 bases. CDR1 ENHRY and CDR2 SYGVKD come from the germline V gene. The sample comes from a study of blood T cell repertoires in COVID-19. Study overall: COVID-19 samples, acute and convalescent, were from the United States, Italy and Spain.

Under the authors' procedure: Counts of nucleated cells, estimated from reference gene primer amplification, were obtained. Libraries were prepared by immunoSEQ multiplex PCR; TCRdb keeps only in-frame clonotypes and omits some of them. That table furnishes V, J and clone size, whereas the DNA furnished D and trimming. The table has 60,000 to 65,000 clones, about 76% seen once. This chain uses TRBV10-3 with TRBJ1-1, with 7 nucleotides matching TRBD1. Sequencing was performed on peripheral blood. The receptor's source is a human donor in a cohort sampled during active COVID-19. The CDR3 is CATGGGQTMNTEAFF. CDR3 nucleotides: TGTGCCACGGGGGGGGGACAGACGATGAACACTGAAGCTTTCTTT.